This record covers a single T cell receptor beta chain. The antigen it binds to is not known. No base-level quality is on record; no much larger clone is a single base apart. The data belong to a study of cytomegalovirus exposure and HLA in healthy donors (dated by TCRdb to the late 2010s). Notes on the research overall: According to a later analysis, one platform produced both the 110 or so validation repertoires and the 620 or so repertoires of the first cohort. Along with the approximately 650-subject first cohort, a separate validation cohort of over a hundred different subjects was used. To predict cytomegalovirus infection status, the study brought together high-throughput TCR immunosequencing, statistical association of individual TCRs with disease status, and machine learning. The aim of the study was to test whether cataloging public T cell receptors could identify signatures of past pathogen exposure. Study-level results and caveats: The authors suggested that the approach could potentially be extended to other disease states and immunological phenotypes. While some public TCRs were present in many individuals, most TCR sequences turned up only very rarely across donors. A later analysis had no HLA typing for the validation cohort, so co-occurrence there was scored across all 130 or so repertoires. A later analysis found that TCRs clustered in the first cohort also tended to co-occur in the approximately 120 validation repertoires, with 94% of cluster scores above 0. The study gave a list of roughly 150 TCR beta chains associated with cytomegalovirus. Three of the identified cytomegalovirus-associated TCR beta chains were confirmed in vitro to be specific for cytomegalovirus antigens. The classifier was reported to diagnose cytomegalovirus status with high specificity and sensitivity in both the original cohort and the validation cohort.

The donors were included in the validation cohort of over a hundred subjects, a group kept apart from the roughly 680-subject first cohort. V loses 4 bases, J loses 3 bases, and the germline ends lie 16 bases apart. As encoded in the germline V gene, CDR1 is SGHDN while CDR2 is FVKESK. CDR3 length: 15 amino acids, cysteine to phenylalanine. CDR3 DNA only is kept here, 45 bases in frame from base 1. Library preparation used the immunoSEQ multiplex PCR assay. In the paper's pipeline: A statistical classification framework was developed to diagnose cytomegalovirus status using the catalog of TCR beta chain sequences. TCRdb stores this immuneACCESS table with in-frame sequences only. Part of the clones is absent; in the studies checked, under half of the shortfall reflects unresolved V genes, and no reason is known for the rest. That table is the source of V, J and clone size, and D and trimming were worked out from the DNA. The sample data list 110,000 or so clones, and approximately 87% of these were observed just once. The ten largest account for around 1.9% of the sample.

The source of this sequence is a woman aged 30 to 39 in good health and CMV-seronegative. The chain is encoded by TRBV14 joined to TRBJ2-7, with a weak D call of TRBD2 (6 bases match). Sequencing was carried out using PBMCs. CDR3 sequence: CASSLGGKGFYEQYF. The sequenced DNA: TGTGCCAGCAGCCTGGGGGGAAAAGGTTTCTACGAGCAGTACTTC.